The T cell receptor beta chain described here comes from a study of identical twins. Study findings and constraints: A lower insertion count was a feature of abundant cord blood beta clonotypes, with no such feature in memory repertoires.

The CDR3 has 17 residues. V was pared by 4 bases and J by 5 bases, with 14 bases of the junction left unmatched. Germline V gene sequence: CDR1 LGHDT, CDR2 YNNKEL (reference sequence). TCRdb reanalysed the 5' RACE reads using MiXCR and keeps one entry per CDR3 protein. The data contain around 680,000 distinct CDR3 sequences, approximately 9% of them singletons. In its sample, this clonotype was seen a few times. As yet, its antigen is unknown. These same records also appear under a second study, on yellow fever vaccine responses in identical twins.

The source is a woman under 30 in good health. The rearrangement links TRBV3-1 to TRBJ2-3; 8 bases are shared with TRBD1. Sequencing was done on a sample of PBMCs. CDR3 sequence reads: CASSLMGAGGAGDTQYF. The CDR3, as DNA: TGTGCCAGCAGCCTTATGGGGGCAGGGGGCGCGGGAGATACGCAGTATTTT.